This T cell receptor (beta chain) appears in the sequencing data of a study of T cells expressing NK-cell markers. The overall study: CD3+CD56+NKG2C+, CD3+CD56+NKG2C- and CD3+CD56-NKG2C+ T cells, once sorted, supplied the TCR beta repertoires. Of eight sequenced donors, seven were HCMV-seropositive and one HCMV-seronegative.

Study-wide points: The study left the HCMV specificity of expanded NKG2C+ T cell clones unresolved. In a few donors, dominant clonotypes made up 28.3-60.1% of CD3+CD56-NKG2C+ cells.

Details on this clonotype: The antigen remains unidentified.

Reanalyzing the 5' RACE reads, TCRdb keeps one entry per CDR3 protein, without DNA. The listing contains some 110,000 distinct CDR3 sequences. Sequencing input: blood T cells: a sorted CD56 or NKG2C T cell subset, CD4+ or CD8+ T cells, or bulk PBMC T cells (not recorded which). The source is a woman aged 18-70 years in good health.

CDR3 amino acids: CASSPGLEATEQFF. The rearrangement links TRBV7-2 to TRBJ2-1; there is no DNA to check the TCRdb D call of TRBD2. Germline loops: CDR1 SGHTA, CDR2 FQGNSA. The CDR3 length is 14 residues.